The present T cell receptor beta chain was sequenced within a study of OX40 agonist ivuxolimab in advanced cancers. In the study overall: Patients were treated with intravenous ivuxolimab, dosed at 0.01 to 10 mg/kg and infused every 2 weeks. Dose-escalation patients' cancers were hepatocellular carcinoma, melanoma, renal cell or head and neck cancer. Study-wide findings and caveats: Mean expanded clone counts were higher in CD8+ than CD4+ T cells.

Repertoires were generated with immunoSEQ multiplex PCR, while TCRdb's copy carries only in-frame clones and drops some. The table shows tens of thousands of clones, with around 83% occurring only once. The count of this clone is one. As yet, its antigen is unknown. The CDR3 is made up of 14 amino acids. The junction had 2 bases not matched to a gene; V was cut back by 6 bases and J by 1 base. Per the germline V gene, CDR1 is MNHEY and CDR2 is SMNVEV (reference sequence). Material: CD4+ or CD8+ T cells sorted from blood, obtained in a trial of the OX40 agonist ivuxolimab. The V and J genes are TRBV27 and TRBJ2-5, with 10 positions matching TRBD1. The origin of this receptor is an adult with an advanced solid tumor such as melanoma, head and neck, liver or kidney cancer. CDR3 protein: CASRTGGSQETQYF. The CDR3 bases are TGTGCCAGCAGGACAGGGGGCAGCCAAGAGACCCAGTACTTC.